This TCR beta chain was identified during a study of cytotoxic CD8 clonotypes in ibrutinib-treated CLL. The targeted sequencing depth was 1 in 200,000 to 1 in 1 million T cells. The table came from immunoSEQ multiplex PCR; TCRdb's copy has only in-frame clones and leaves some out. The sample has about 300,000 clones, approximately 76% seen once. After removal of 3 bases from V and 9 bases from J, the junction contained 10 bases not matched to a gene. Germline CDR1 and CDR2: SEHNR and FQNEAQ (reference sequence). The CDR3 contains 16 residues. Whole-study results and caveats: Sustained-remission patients were sampled at different times than progressing patients were. At baseline, clonality was higher than in age-matched healthy donors and correlated with CD8+ counts.

This clone was observed a handful of times. What it recognizes is unknown. The V gene is TRBV7-9, the J gene TRBJ1-6, with 8 bases matching TRBD1. The clonotype originates from a human donor with chronic lymphocytic leukemia. The specimen was PBMCs, collected at disease progression, from a patient treated with ibrutinib. The CDR3 is CASSFAAGGSGSPLHF. As DNA, the CDR3 is TGTGCCAGCAGCTTCGCGGCAGGGGGCAGTGGTTCACCCCTCCACTTT. Combining the CDR3 with reference TRBV7-9 and TRBJ1-6 gives the whole variable domain DTGVSQNPRHKITKRGQNVTFRCDPISEHNRLYWYRQTLGQGPEFLTYFQNEAQLEKSRLLSDRFSAERPKGSFSTLEIQRTEQGDSAMYLCASSFAAGGSGSPLHFGNGTRLTVT.